Given below is one T cell receptor (beta chain) in context. The data belong to a study of blood T cell repertoires in COVID-19. About the study: PBMCs, B-cell-depleted T cells, or T cells provided the cDNA or gDNA that made up the material.

TCRdb keeps only in-frame clones here, not all; method: immunoSEQ multiplex PCR. The table has about 190,000 clones, roughly 80% seen once. Trimming took 2 bases from V and 0 from J, leaving 11 bases between them. This CDR3 spans 17 amino acids. Germline V lookup: CDR1 MDHEN, CDR2 SYDVKM. The specimen sequenced was peripheral blood. The chain employs TRBV28 and TRBJ1-6; the D gene is possibly TRBD1 (5 bases). This receptor was taken from a man in his sixties with active or convalescent COVID-19. The CDR3, as DNA: TGTGCCAGCAGTTTAGGGGCGGAGAGCTCCTATAATTCACCCCTCCACTTT. Translating it yields CASSLGAESSYNSPLHF. Variable domain in full (rest from reference TRBV28 and TRBJ1-6): DVKVTQSSRYLVKRTGEKVFLECVQDMDHENMFWYRQDPGLGLRLIYFSYDVKMKEKGDIPEGYSVSREKKERFSLILESASTNQTSMYLCASSLGAESSYNSPLHFGNGTRLTVT.